The rows below give T cell receptor beta chains drawn from one sample of a study of T cell repertoires in cytomegalovirus infection. These receptors have no known antigen. TCRdb re-called the reads with MiXCR, one entry per CDR3 protein. The table has nearly 70,000 distinct CDR3 sequences, 20% to 25% seen once. The sequenced material came from PBMCs, sequenced either directly or after in vitro stimulation (not recorded which). The source of these receptors is a human donor in good health (CMV status not recorded). Some clones in this sample may be carry-over from other donors' samples. Each CDR3 is given with its conserved first and last residue. A D gene is named only where the DNA matches it firmly. Clone sizes are given selectively: once, few, many, or a class where the clone is expanded.

TRBJ2-1,TRBD1,TRBV6-2/TRBV6-3,.,TGTGCCAGCACGAGCACAGGGACAGGGGGCAGTAGATTCTTC,CASTSTGTGGSRFF
TRBJ2-4,.,TRBV7-2,few,TGTGCCAGCAGCTTAGCACTAGTGCTGAAAAACATTCAGTACTTC,CASSLALVLKNIQYF
TRBJ2-7,.,TRBV6-2/TRBV6-3,few,TGTGCCAGCAGTTACCTTCATGACACGAACGAGCAGTACTTC,CASSYLHDTNEQYF
TRBJ2-3,TRBD1,TRBV12-3/TRBV12-4,many,TGTGCCAGCAGTCCGACCTCAGGACAGGGACGAACAGATACGCAGTATTTT,CASSPTSGQGRTDTQYF
TRBJ1-3,.,TRBV14,few,TGTGCCAGCAGCGCGGACCGGACCTCTGGAAACACCATATATTTT,CASSADRTSGNTIYF
TRBJ2-5,TRBD2,TRBV5-8,few,TGTGCCAGCAGCGCGGGACTAGCGGGAGGGCCGGGGGAGACCCAGTACTTC,CASSAGLAGGPGETQYF
TRBJ2-5,.,TRBV5-4,few,TGTGCCAGCAGCTACAGGGACCAAGAGACCCAGTACTTC,CASSYRDQETQYF
TRBJ1-2,.,TRBV11-2,.,TGTGCCAGCAGTCCCCGGGGCTTTAATGGCTACACCTTC,CASSPRGFNGYTF
TRBJ1-2,.,TRBV6-6,many,TGTGCCAGCAGTTATCCCGGGGCGCGAACTTCAGCGTATAACTATGGCTACACCTTC,CASSYPGARTSAYNYGYTF
TRBJ2-1,.,TRBV6-1,.,TGTGCCAGCAGCCCCGGGGGCCGCCCTCGCAATGAGCAGTTCTTC,CASSPGGRPRNEQFF
TRBJ2-3,.,TRBV7-8,many,TGTGCCAGCAGCTTAGCAGGGACACAGCCCACAGATACGCAGTATTTT,CASSLAGTQPTDTQYF
TRBJ1-5,.,TRBV28,.,TGTGCCAGCAGTTTATATGGTGGGCAGTCCAGCAATCAGCCCCAGCATTTT,CASSLYGGQSSNQPQHF
TRBJ2-3,.,TRBV7-6,many,TGTGCCAGCAGCGTTAGCGGAATCACAGATACGCAGTATTTT,CASSVSGITDTQYF
TRBJ1-6,TRBD1,TRBV7-2,many,TGTGCCAGCAGCGTACGACAGGGAGAATATAATTCACCCCTCCACTTT,CASSVRQGEYNSPLHF
TRBJ1-2,.,TRBV19,few,TGTGCCAGTATGCAAACGGGGAGATATGGCTACACCTTC,CASMQTGRYGYTF
TRBJ2-1,TRBD1,TRBV5-5,few,TGTGCCAGCAGCTTTGTTGGGACAGAGAACAATGAGCAGTTCTTC,CASSFVGTENNEQFF
TRBJ2-1,TRBD2,TRBV7-2,many,TGTGCCAGCAGCTCCCCGGGGACTAGCGGGAGGGCTTACAATGAGCAGTTCTTC,CASSSPGTSGRAYNEQFF
TRBJ2-5,.,TRBV28,.,TGTGCCAGCAGTACGAATCAAGAGACCCAGTACTTC,CASSTNQETQYF
TRBJ2-6,.,TRBV27,.,TGTGCCAGCAGTTTGAGATGGTCGGCGGTGGATTCTGGGGCCAACGTCCTGACTTTC,CASSLRWSAVDSGANVLTF
TRBJ1-6,.,TRBV7-2,many,TGTGCCAGCAGCACCGGACCTGGGGGAGACTCCTATAATTCACCCCTCCACTTT,CASSTGPGGDSYNSPLHF
TRBJ2-1,TRBD2,TRBV10-3,.,TGTGCCATCAGGTTTGCGGGAGGGCTCTCCAATGAGCAGTTCTTC,CAIRFAGGLSNEQFF
TRBJ2-7,.,TRBV5-4,few,TGTGCCAGCAGCCTAGACAGATCCTACGAGCAGTACTTC,CASSLDRSYEQYF
TRBJ1-3,.,TRBV18,.,TGTGCCAGCTCACCGAGTCAGGGGCCGGGAAACACCATATATTTT,CASSPSQGPGNTIYF
TRBJ2-7,TRBD1,TRBV7-6,many,TGTGCCAGCAGCTTAAGCGCCGGGACAGGGTTCTACGAGCAGTACTTC,CASSLSAGTGFYEQYF
TRBJ2-5,TRBD1,TRBV6-1,.,TGTGCCAGCAGCGAACAGGGGGTCCAAGAGACCCAGTACTTC,CASSEQGVQETQYF
TRBJ2-7,.,TRBV6-2/TRBV6-3,few,TGTGCCAGCAGTTACGTTCGGTACGAGCAGTACTTC,CASSYVRYEQYF
TRBJ2-1,TRBD2,TRBV6-5,few,TGTGCCAGCAGTTCCCCCAGCGGGAGGGGTTACAATGAGCAGTTCTTC,CASSSPSGRGYNEQFF